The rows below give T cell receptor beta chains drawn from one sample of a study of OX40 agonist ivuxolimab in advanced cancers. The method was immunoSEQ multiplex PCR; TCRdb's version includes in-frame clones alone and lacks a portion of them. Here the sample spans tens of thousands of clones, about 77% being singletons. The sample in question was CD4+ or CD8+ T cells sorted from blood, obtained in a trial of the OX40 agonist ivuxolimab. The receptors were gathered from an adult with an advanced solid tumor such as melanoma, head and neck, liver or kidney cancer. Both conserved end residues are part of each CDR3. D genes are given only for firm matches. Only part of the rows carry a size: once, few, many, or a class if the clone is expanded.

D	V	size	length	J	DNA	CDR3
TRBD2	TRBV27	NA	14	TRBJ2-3	TGTGCCAGCACATTAGCGGGGCCCGGAGATACGCAGTATTTT	CASTLAGPGDTQYF
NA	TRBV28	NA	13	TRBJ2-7	TGTGCCAGCAGTCTCAACCAGGACTACGAGCAGTACTTC	CASSLNQDYEQYF
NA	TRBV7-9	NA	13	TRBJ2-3	TGTGCCAGCAGCTTATTCGATTCCTATACGCAGTATTTT	CASSLFDSYTQYF
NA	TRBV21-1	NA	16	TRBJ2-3	TGTGCCAGCAGCGGTGCCTTTACAGTCATGCAAGATACGCAGTATTTT	CASSGAFTVMQDTQYF
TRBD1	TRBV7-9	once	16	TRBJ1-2	TGTGCCAGCAGTTCTGCCGGGACAGGGAGCAACTATGGCTACACCTTC	CASSSAGTGSNYGYTF
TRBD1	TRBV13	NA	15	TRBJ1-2	TGTGCCAGCAGTCTCGGACAGGAACAACGTAATGGCTACACCTTC	CASSLGQEQRNGYTF
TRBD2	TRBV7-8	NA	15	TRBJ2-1	TGTGCCAGTTACGCGGGACTAGCAGAATACAATGAGCAGTTCTTC	CASYAGLAEYNEQFF
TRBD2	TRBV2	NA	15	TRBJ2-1	TGTGCCAGCAGTAATATCGGGACTAGTCTTGGTGAGCAGTTCTTC	CASSNIGTSLGEQFF
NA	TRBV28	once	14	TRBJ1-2	TGTGCCAGCAGCGCAACCGACAGGCTCTATGGCTACACCTTC	CASSATDRLYGYTF
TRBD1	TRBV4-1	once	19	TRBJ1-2	TGCGCCAGCAGCCAAGATCGGGGGCCCGGGACAGGGGGCGACTATGGCTACACCTTC	CASSQDRGPGTGGDYGYTF
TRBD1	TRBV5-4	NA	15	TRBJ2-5	TGTGCCAGCAGCCCCGGGACAGGGGGTTTAGAGACCCAGTACTTC	CASSPGTGGLETQYF
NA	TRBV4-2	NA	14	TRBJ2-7	TGTGCCAGCAGCGGAGGGCCTACCTCCTACGAGCAGTACTTC	CASSGGPTSYEQYF
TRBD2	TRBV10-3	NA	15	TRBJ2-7	TGTGCCATCAGCGTTACTAGCGGGGGTCCCTACGAGCAGTACTTC	CAISVTSGGPYEQYF
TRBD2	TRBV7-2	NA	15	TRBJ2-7	TGTGCCAGCAGCACGATAGCGGGCGCTATCTACGAGCAGTACTTC	CASSTIAGAIYEQYF
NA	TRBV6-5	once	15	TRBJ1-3	TGTGCCAGCAGTTTGGCAGGGAGCTCTGGAAACACCATATATTTT	CASSLAGSSGNTIYF
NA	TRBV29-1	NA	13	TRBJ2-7	TGCAGCGTTAGGACAAGGAGCTCCTACGAGCAGTACTTC	CSVRTRSSYEQYF
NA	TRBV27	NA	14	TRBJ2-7	TGTGCCAGCAGTTTATCATCCACACTCTACGAGCAGTACTTC	CASSLSSTLYEQYF
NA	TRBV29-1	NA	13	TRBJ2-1	TGCAGTTGCTTGGGCCTGGGAGAAAATGAGCAGTTCTTC	CSCLGLGENEQFF
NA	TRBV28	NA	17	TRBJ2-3	TGTGCCAGCAAGGTGCAAGGGGAACTTTCTAGCACAGATACGCAGTATTTT	CASKVQGELSSTDTQYF
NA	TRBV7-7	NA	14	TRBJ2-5	TGTGCTAGCAGCTTAGGGGCCGCGGACGAGACCCAGTACTTC	CASSLGAADETQYF
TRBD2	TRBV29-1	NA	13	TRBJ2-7	TGCAGCGTAGGGACTAGCGGGAGGAGCGAGCAGTACTTC	CSVGTSGRSEQYF
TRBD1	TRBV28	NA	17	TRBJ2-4	TGTGCCAGCAGCCATGTCCCCAGGGACAGGGTTCGAAACATTCAGTACTTC	CASSHVPRDRVRNIQYF
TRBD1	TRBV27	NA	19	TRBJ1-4	TGTGCCAGCAGTTTATATGGGGGACAGGGAGGGGCAACTAATGAAAAACTGTTTTTT	CASSLYGGQGGATNEKLFF
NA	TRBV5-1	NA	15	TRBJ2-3	TGCGCCAGCAGCCTAACGTCCTACAGGTCAGATACGCAGTATTTT	CASSLTSYRSDTQYF
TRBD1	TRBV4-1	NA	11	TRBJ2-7	TGCGCCAGCAGCCAAGCCGGGACAGTATACTTC	CASSQAGTVYF
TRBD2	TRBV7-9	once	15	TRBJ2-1	TGTGCCAGCAGTAAAGGGACTAGCGGGGGCTATGAGCAGTTCTTC	CASSKGTSGGYEQFF
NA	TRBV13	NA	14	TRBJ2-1	TGTGCCAGCAGCTTAGGACAGTTATACAATGAGCAGTTCTTC	CASSLGQLYNEQFF
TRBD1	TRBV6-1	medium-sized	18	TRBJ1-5	TGTGCCAGCAGTGAGGTGGCAGGGGGCGCGTTCAGCAATCAGCCCCAGCATTTT	CASSEVAGGAFSNQPQHF
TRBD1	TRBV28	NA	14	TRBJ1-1	TGTGCCAGCATTCCTACGACAGGGGACACTGAAGCTTTCTTT	CASIPTTGDTEAFF
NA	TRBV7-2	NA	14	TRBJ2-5	TGTGCCAGCAGCTGGCTGGGGGGCCTCGGGGCCCAGTACTTC	CASSWLGGLGAQYF
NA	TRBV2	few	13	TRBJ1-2	TGTGCCAGCAGTACTCCCACGGACGATGGCTACACCTTC	CASSTPTDDGYTF
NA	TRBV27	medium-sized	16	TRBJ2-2	TGTGCCAGCAGTTTATCCAGCCCCCTCGGTCCCGGGGAGCTGTTTTTT	CASSLSSPLGPGELFF